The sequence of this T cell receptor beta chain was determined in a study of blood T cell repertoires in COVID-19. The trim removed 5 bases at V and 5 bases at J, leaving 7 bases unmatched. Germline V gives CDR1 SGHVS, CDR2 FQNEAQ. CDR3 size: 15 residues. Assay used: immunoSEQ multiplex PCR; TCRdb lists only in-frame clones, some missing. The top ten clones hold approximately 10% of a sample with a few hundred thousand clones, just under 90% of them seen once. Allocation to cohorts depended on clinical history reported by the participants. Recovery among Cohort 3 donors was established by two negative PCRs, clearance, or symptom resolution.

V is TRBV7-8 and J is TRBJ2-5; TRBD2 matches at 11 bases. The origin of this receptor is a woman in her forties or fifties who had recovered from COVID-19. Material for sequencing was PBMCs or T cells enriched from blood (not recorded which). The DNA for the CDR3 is TGTGCCAGCAGCGCCCGGACTAGCGGGCGGGAGACCCAGTACTTC. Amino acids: CASSARTSGRETQYF.